This T cell receptor (beta chain) was obtained from a study of type 1 regulatory T cells. About the research overall: T-allo10 is a Tr1-enriched, alloantigen-specific CD4 T cell product made in vitro.

TCRdb used MiXCR to reprocess the reads, holding one entry per CDR3 protein. The repertoire includes over 14,000 distinct CDR3 sequences, roughly 15% of them detected once, and approximately 15% sits in the top ten. From germline, CDR1 is MNHNY and CDR2 SVGAGI (reference sequence). The CDR3 loop spans 12 amino acids. With 0 bases removed from V and 8 bases from J, the gap between germline ends came to 7 bases. This clonotype was found many times. The antigen remains unidentified. This receptor was obtained from a human donor in good health. The V call is TRBV6-6, the J call TRBJ1-1; D unresolved. The source material was cultured T cells, either the whole culture or a sorted T cell fraction (not recorded which). The CDR3 loop is CASSYSSEEAFF. Here the CDR3 DNA reads TGTGCCAGCAGTTACTCGAGCGAAGAAGCTTTCTTT.